This T cell receptor beta chain was retrieved from a study of response to subunit inactivated influenza vaccine. Regarding the study as a whole: Authors suggested seasonal influenza vaccinations each recruit few new T cells.

With V trimmed by 2 bases and J by 5 bases, 9 bases remained unmatched. The length of the CDR3 is 17 residues. Germline-derived CDR1 and CDR2 are SGHRS and YFSETQ. Comments on this clonotype: Antigen: not known.

Each CDR3 protein is one row after TCRdb ran MiXCR on the RT-PCR reads. The table lists 650,000 to 800,000 distinct CDR3 sequences, around 14% of them singletons. The starting material was PBMCs from blood, obtained 14 to 15 days before vaccination. The chain couples TRBV5-1 to TRBJ2-3, with 12 bases matching TRBD2. This receptor was taken from a man over 45 who received an inactivated influenza vaccine. The CDR3: CASSFFLAGGQEDTQYF. In DNA form, the CDR3 reads TGCGCCAGCAGCTTTTTTCTAGCGGGGGGGCAAGAAGATACGCAGTATTTT.